These 9 T cell receptor beta chains came from one sample sequenced in a study of blood T cell repertoires in COVID-19 (dated by TCRdb to 2020 to 2022). Libraries were constructed by the immunoSEQ multiplex PCR assay. Entries here come from immuneACCESS through TCRdb and include only in-frame sequences with V and J called. Some clones fail to appear in such tables; in the studies checked, an unresolved V gene covers under half of the shortfall, and the cause of the remainder is unknown. In all, the sample holds a few hundred thousand clones, and 92% of those were seen once. The ten largest make up roughly 18% of the sample. Sequencing was done on a sample of PBMCs or T cells enriched from blood (not recorded which). These receptors originate from a woman in her 30s who had recovered from COVID-19.

The gene calls are TRBV6-1 and TRBJ2-1; the match to TRBD2 covers 12 bases. CDR1 MNHNS and CDR2 SASEGT come from the germline V gene. This CDR3 spans 17 amino acids. The J segment lost 4 bases and the V segment lost 2 bases, leaving 6 bases of the junction unmatched. CDR3 nucleotides: TGTGCCAGCAGTGAAAGACTAGCGGGAGTGGGGTACAATGAGCAGTTCTTC. Translating it yields CASSERLAGVGYNEQFF.

V and J are TRBV11-3 and TRBJ2-2, with unresolved D. This CDR3 is 13 amino acids long. The V gene lost 1 base and the J gene lost 5 bases, with 5 bases spanning the gap. From germline, CDR1 is SGHNT and CDR2 YENEEA. The CDR3 reads CASSLVLTGELFF. CDR3 coding DNA: TGTGCCAGCAGCTTAGTTCTGACCGGGGAGCTGTTTTTT.

The chain uses TRBV25-1 and TRBJ1-2, with D possibly matching TRBD1 (6 bases). The germline CDR1 and CDR2 sequences are MGHDK and SYGVNS. CDR3 length: 15 amino acids. The V and J ends lost 6 bases and 2 bases respectively, with 16 bases between them. CDR3 residues: CASRKTGKQNYGYTF. The CDR3 nucleotides read TGTGCCAGCAGAAAAACAGGGAAACAAAACTATGGCTACACCTTC.

The genes are TRBV19 and TRBJ1-1, with 8 bases aligning to TRBD1. Germline assignment: CDR1 LNHDA and CDR2 SQIVND (reference sequence). This CDR3 comprises 13 residues. Trimming took 10 bases from V and 5 from J; bases not matched to a gene: 9. Here the CDR3 DNA reads TGTGCCATCTCAGGCCAGGGGGCAACTGAAGCTTTCTTT. Protein product: CAISGQGATEAFF. The entire variable domain, with the rest obtained from reference TRBV19 and TRBJ1-1, is as follows: DGGITQSPKYLFRKEGQNVTLSCEQNLNHDAMYWYRQDPGQGLRLIYYSQIVNDFQKGDIAEGYSVSREKKESFPLTVTSAQKNPTAFYLCAISGQGATEAFFGQGTRLTVV.

The rearrangement uses TRBV4-3 and TRBJ2-7, with no clear D. V dropped 0 bases and J dropped 1 base, with 13 bases sitting between them. Germline loops: CDR1 LGHNA, CDR2 YSLEER. This CDR3 contains 16 residues. This chain's CDR3 is CASSQDPPPRSYEQYF. CDR3 in DNA: TGCGCCAGCAGCCAAGACCCCCCCCCGAGGTCCTACGAGCAGTACTTC.

DNA for the CDR3: TGTGCCTGGAGTGTCGGGTCCTCACTGAGCAATCAGCCCCAGCATTTT. It translates to CAWSVGSSLSNQPQHF. The chain employs TRBV30 and TRBJ1-5; D is unclear. CDR1 GTSNPN and CDR2 SVGIG come from the germline V gene (reference sequence). Trimming pared 0 bases from V and 1 base from J, leaving 13 bases between. This CDR3 region has 16 residues.

This chain joins TRBV3-1 (or the pseudogene TRBV3-2) and TRBJ2-1; 7 positions match TRBD1. J lost 10 bases, V lost 2 bases, and 8 bases had no gene match. Germline assignment: CDR1 LGHDT and CDR2 YNNKEL (reference sequence). The CDR3 consists of 14 residues. The CDR3 region is CASSQPNDRDEQFF. The DNA for the CDR3 is TGTGCCAGCAGCCAACCAAATGACAGGGACGAGCAGTTCTTC.

The chain couples TRBV5-1 to TRBJ2-1, with 12 bases fitting TRBD2. This CDR3 region has 15 residues. Germline loops: CDR1 SGHRS, CDR2 YFSETQ. J gave up 3 bases and V 4 bases, and 2 bases lay outside the gene matches. This chain's CDR3 is CASSPSGGDYNEQFF. CDR3 in DNA: TGCGCCAGCAGCCCTAGCGGGGGGGACTACAATGAGCAGTTCTTC.

The genes are TRBV27 and TRBJ2-2; D is possibly TRBD1 (5 bases). CDR1 MNHEY and CDR2 SMNVEV come from the germline V gene (reference sequence). The CDR3 sequence is 15 residues long. The V end lost 5 bases, the J end lost 6 bases, and 16 bases lay between the germline ends. This chain's CDR3 is CASSPRAGVSGELFF. As DNA, the CDR3 is TGTGCCAGCAGTCCCAGGGCTGGGGTGTCCGGGGAGCTGTTTTTT.